What follows are 16 T cell receptor beta chains derived from one specimen sequenced in a study of CD8+ T cells in alopecia areata. Once RNA had been extracted, it was reverse transcribed into cDNA to act as the sequencing template. Method: immunoSEQ multiplex PCR; TCRdb's copy keeps in-frame clones and lacks some. The sample has 100,000 to 150,000 clones; around 45% are singletons. The sample consisted of NKG2D-low CD8+ T cells sorted from blood. Receptors originate from a human donor with alopecia areata.

This chain connects TRBV29-1 to TRBJ2-6, with D hard to call. Trimming pared 6 bases from V and 0 bases from J, leaving 6 bases between. Germline V gene lookup returns CDR1 SQVTM and CDR2 ANQGSEA. The CDR3 consists of 13 residues. This chain's CDR3 is CSVDDSGANVLTF. CDR3 coding DNA: TGCAGCGTGGATGACTCTGGGGCCAACGTCCTGACTTTC.

A few counts support this clone. The chain links TRBV14 to TRBJ2-7, with D perhaps being TRBD1 or TRBD2 (5 bases each). The V gene's germline CDR1 is SGHDN and CDR2 FVKESK. The V end was cut by 4 bases, the J end by 4 bases, with 20 bases between. This CDR3 is built from 16 residues. The CDR3 DNA reads TGTGCCAGCAGCCCGATTTCCGGGACCATCCAATACGAGCAGTACTTC. This gives the protein CASSPISGTIQYEQYF.

This clone was observed a few times. The V and J genes are TRBV11-2 and TRBJ2-1, with D tentatively TRBD2 (6 bases). The CDR3 length is 15 residues. V was shortened by 5 bases and J by 8 bases, with 19 bases between the two germline ends. The germline gives CDR1 SGHAT, CDR2 FQNNGV. The CDR3 spells CASSPHVGGNDEQFF. The CDR3 bases are TGTGCCAGCAGCCCCCACGTCGGCGGGAATGATGAGCAGTTCTTC. Together with reference TRBV11-2 and TRBJ2-1, the CDR3 gives the full variable domain: EAGVAQSPRYKIIEKRQSVAFWCNPISGHATLYWYQQILGQGPKLLIQFQNNGVVDDSQLPKDRFSAERLKGVDSTLKIQPAKLEDSAVYLCASSPHVGGNDEQFFGPGTRLTVL.

V usage is TRBV11-2 and J usage is TRBJ2-3; 8 positions agree with TRBD2. The CDR3 contains 18 residues. Germline CDR1 reads SGHAT; CDR2 reads FQNNGV. Trimming cost V 0 bases and J 1 base; bases outside gene matches: 9. CDR3 sequence reads: CASSLEPLAGGGTDTQYF. CDR3 in DNA: TGTGCCAGCAGCTTAGAGCCCCTGGCGGGAGGTGGCACAGATACGCAGTATTTT. Using reference TRBV11-2 and TRBJ2-3 for the parts outside the CDR3, the full variable domain is EAGVAQSPRYKIIEKRQSVAFWCNPISGHATLYWYQQILGQGPKLLIQFQNNGVVDDSQLPKDRFSAERLKGVDSTLKIQPAKLEDSAVYLCASSLEPLAGGGTDTQYFGPGTRLTVL.

The rearrangement links TRBV20-1 to TRBJ1-1; D uncertain. The CDR3 totals 9 residues. In germline, CDR1 is DFQATT, CDR2 SNEGSKA (reference sequence). V was trimmed by 3 bases and J by 10 bases, leaving 6 bases between them. Here the CDR3 reads CSASGGAFF. CDR3 bases: TGCAGTGCTAGCGGCGGAGCTTTCTTT.

This chain connects TRBV9 to TRBJ2-1, with D unclear. Deletions cut 3 bases from V and 8 bases from J, with 18 bases between. CDR1 is SGDLS and CDR2 is YYNGEE in the germline V gene. The CDR3 length is 15 residues. The CDR3 spells CASSDYSRPRDEQFF. The CDR3 nucleotides are TGTGCCAGCAGCGATTACTCAAGGCCTAGGGATGAGCAGTTCTTC.

The chain carries TRBV29-1 and TRBJ2-5; D is unresolved. Looked up from germline, CDR1 is SQVTM and CDR2 is ANQGSEA. Trimming shortened V by 5 bases and J by 0 bases, and 10 bases separated the two germline ends. The CDR3 sequence is 13 residues long. The CDR3 region is CSVIQSNQETQYF. Written as DNA, the CDR3 is TGCAGCGTTATACAGAGTAACCAAGAGACCCAGTACTTC.

Only one count was recorded for this clone. The chain links TRBV20-1 to TRBJ2-1; D might be TRBD2 (6 bases). Germline CDR1 and CDR2: DFQATT and SNEGSKA (reference sequence). The V end was cut by 6 bases, the J end by 6 bases, with 9 bases between. The CDR3 is made up of 11 amino acids. CDR3 DNA sequence: TGCAGTGCCCCGCGGGGCAATGAGCAGTTCTTC. Protein: CSAPRGNEQFF.

The chain uses TRBV5-1 and TRBJ2-2; no definite D call. The length of the CDR3 is 13 residues. The germline V and J ends were trimmed by 5 bases and 4 bases, with 9 bases remaining between them. The V gene's germline CDR1 is SGHRS and CDR2 YFSETQ. The CDR3 sequence is CASSPRVTGELFF. CDR3 DNA sequence: TGCGCCAGCAGTCCCCGGGTCACCGGGGAGCTGTTTTTT. Full variable domain (missing parts from reference TRBV5-1 and TRBJ2-2): KAGVTQTPRYLIKTRGQQVTLSCSPISGHRSVSWYQQTPGQGLQFLFEYFSETQRNKGNFPGRFSGRQFSNSRSEMNVSTLELGDSALYLCASSPRVTGELFFGEGSRLTVL.

The genes are TRBV27 and TRBJ2-7; 9 bases match TRBD2. This CDR3 has 15 residues. Losses at the gene ends were 5 bases for V and 1 base for J; bases not matched to a gene: 6. The germline V gene encodes CDR1 MNHEY and CDR2 SMNVEV (reference sequence). The CDR3 sequence: CASSKGAGGSYEQYF. The CDR3 DNA follows: TGTGCCAGCAGTAAGGGGGCGGGGGGGTCCTACGAGCAGTACTTC.

The chain's CDR3 is CSDRGISSYEQYF. CDR3 DNA: TGCAGCGATAGGGGGATTTCGTCCTACGAGCAGTACTTC. This sequence joins TRBV29-1 and TRBJ2-7; a possible D gene is TRBD1 (6 bases). Germline V gene lookup returns CDR1 SQVTM and CDR2 ANQGSEA. V dropped 7 bases and J dropped 1 base, with 14 bases sitting between them. The CDR3 spans 13 residues.

The V gene is TRBV11-3, the J gene TRBJ1-1; 7 nucleotides line up with TRBD1. This CDR3 has 14 amino acids. Trimming at V came to 1 base and at J to 7 bases, leaving 6 bases not matched to a gene. Germline V gives CDR1 SGHNT, CDR2 YENEEA. CDR3 residues: CASSLAPWDSEAFF. Here the CDR3 DNA reads TGTGCCAGCAGCTTAGCGCCGTGGGACAGTGAAGCTTTCTTT.

The V call is TRBV5-6, the J call TRBJ2-6; possibly TRBD2 for D (6 bases). V lost 4 bases, J lost 2 bases, and 22 bases lay in between. The CDR3 is 19 amino acids. Germline lookup yields CDR1 SGHDT and CDR2 YYEEEE. CDR3 bases: TGTGCCAGCAGCCTCACCCTCGGGGGATCCAGAACTGGGGCCAACGTCCTGACTTTC. This sequence encodes CASSLTLGGSRTGANVLTF. The full variable domain, its missing parts supplied by reference TRBV5-6 and TRBJ2-6, is DAGVTQSPTHLIKTRGQQVTLRCSPKSGHDTVSWYQQALGQGPQFIFQYYEEEERQRGNFPDRFSGHQFPNYSSELNVNALLLGDSALYLCASSLTLGGSRTGANVLTFGAGSRLTVL.

This clone was recorded a few times. This chain uses TRBV30 with TRBJ2-7; D not certain. Germline CDR1 reads GTSNPN; CDR2 reads SVGIG (reference sequence). The ends were cut back, 2 bases at V and 4 bases at J, with 15 bases in the middle. The CDR3 consists of 14 residues. As DNA, the CDR3 is TGTGCCTGGAGTACGACCCTGGGCCTTTACGAGCAGTACTTC. Protein product: CAWSTTLGLYEQYF.

The chain couples TRBV13 to TRBJ2-7; 7 positions agree with TRBD1. The CDR3 consists of 14 residues. The ends lost 2 bases at V and 1 base at J; junction bases unmatched: 2. CDR1 is PRHDT and CDR2 is FYEKMQ in the germline V gene (reference sequence). In nucleotides, the CDR3 is TGTGCCAGCAGCTTAAACAGGGGTTCCTACGAGCAGTACTTC. Its translation: CASSLNRGSYEQYF.

V gene TRBV5-1 combines with J gene TRBJ2-3, with D hard to call. This CDR3 has 12 residues. Trimming took 6 bases from V and 3 from J, leaving 8 bases between them. The germline gives CDR1 SGHRS, CDR2 YFSETQ. This chain's CDR3 is CASIPLTDTQYF. The CDR3 coding sequence is TGCGCCAGCATCCCCCTTACAGATACGCAGTATTTT. Based on the CDR3 plus reference TRBV5-1 and TRBJ2-3, the full variable domain is KAGVTQTPRYLIKTRGQQVTLSCSPISGHRSVSWYQQTPGQGLQFLFEYFSETQRNKGNFPGRFSGRQFSNSRSEMNVSTLELGDSALYLCASIPLTDTQYFGPGTRLTVL.